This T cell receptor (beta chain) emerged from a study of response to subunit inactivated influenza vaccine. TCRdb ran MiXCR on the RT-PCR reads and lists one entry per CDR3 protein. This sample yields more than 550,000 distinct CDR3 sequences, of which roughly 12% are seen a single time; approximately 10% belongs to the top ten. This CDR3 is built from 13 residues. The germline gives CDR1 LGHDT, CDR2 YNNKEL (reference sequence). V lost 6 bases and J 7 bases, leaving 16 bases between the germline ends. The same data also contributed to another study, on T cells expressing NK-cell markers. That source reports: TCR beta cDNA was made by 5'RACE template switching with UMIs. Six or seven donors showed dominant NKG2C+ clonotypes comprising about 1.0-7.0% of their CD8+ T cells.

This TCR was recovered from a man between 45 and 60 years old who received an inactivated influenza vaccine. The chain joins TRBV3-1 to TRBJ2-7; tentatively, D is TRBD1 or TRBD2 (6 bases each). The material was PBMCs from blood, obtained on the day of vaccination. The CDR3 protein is CASRMRGTWEQYF. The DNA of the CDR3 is TGTGCCAGCAGGATGAGGGGGACTTGGGAGCAGTACTTC.